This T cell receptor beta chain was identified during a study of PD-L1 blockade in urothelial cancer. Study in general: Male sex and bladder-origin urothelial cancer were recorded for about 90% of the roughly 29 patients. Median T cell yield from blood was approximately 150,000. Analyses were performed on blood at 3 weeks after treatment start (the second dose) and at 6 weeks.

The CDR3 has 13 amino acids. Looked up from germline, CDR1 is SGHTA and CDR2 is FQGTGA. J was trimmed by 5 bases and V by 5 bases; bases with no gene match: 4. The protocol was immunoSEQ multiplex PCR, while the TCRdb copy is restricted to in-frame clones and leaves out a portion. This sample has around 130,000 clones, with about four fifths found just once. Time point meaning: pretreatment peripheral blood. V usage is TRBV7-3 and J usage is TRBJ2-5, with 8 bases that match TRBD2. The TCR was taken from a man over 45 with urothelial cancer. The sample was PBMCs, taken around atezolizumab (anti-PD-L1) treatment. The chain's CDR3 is CASSPSGSETQYF. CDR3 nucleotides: TGTGCCAGCAGCCCGAGCGGGAGTGAGACCCAGTACTTC. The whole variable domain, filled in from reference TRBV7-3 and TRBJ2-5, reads GAGVSQTPSNKVTEKGKYVELRCDPISGHTALYWYRQSLGQGPEFLIYFQGTGAADDSGLPNDRFFAVRPEGSVSTLKIQRTERGDSAVYLCASSPSGSETQYFGPGTRLLVL.